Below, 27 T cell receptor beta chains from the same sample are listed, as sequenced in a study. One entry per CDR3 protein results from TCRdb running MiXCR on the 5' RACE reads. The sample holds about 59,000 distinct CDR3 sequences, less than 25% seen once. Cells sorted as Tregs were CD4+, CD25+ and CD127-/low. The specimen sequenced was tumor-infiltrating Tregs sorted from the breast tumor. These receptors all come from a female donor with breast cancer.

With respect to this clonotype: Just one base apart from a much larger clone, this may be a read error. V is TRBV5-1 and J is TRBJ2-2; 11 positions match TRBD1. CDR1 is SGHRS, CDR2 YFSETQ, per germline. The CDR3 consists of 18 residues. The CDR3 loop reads CASSRGQGALVSVGEPFF. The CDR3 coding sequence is TGCGCCAGCAGCCGCGGACAGGGGGCGCTGGTATCCGTCGGGGAGCCGTTTTTT.

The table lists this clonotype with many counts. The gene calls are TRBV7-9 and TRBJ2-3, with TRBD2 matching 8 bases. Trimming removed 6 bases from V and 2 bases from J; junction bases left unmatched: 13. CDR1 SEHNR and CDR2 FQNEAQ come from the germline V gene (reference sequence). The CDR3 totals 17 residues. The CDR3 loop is CASSEGGTSGFTDTQYF. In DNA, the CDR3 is TGTGCCAGCAGTGAGGGGGGCACTAGCGGCTTCACAGATACGCAGTATTTT.

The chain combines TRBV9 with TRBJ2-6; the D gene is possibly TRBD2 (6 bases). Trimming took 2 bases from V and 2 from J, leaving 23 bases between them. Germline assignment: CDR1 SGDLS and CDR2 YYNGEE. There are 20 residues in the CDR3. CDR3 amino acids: CASSVREVAQGSTGANVLTF. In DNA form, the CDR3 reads TGTGCCAGCAGCGTTAGGGAGGTCGCCCAGGGTAGCACTGGGGCCAACGTCCTGACTTTC.

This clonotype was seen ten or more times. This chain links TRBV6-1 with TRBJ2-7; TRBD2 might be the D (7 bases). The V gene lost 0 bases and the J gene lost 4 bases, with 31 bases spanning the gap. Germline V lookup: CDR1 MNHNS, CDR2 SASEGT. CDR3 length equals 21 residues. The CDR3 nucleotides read TGTGCCAGCAGTGAAGCTGGGTTACAGGGAGGTAGGAGCGGGATACCGTACGAGCAGTACTTC. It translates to CASSEAGLQGGRSGIPYEQYF.

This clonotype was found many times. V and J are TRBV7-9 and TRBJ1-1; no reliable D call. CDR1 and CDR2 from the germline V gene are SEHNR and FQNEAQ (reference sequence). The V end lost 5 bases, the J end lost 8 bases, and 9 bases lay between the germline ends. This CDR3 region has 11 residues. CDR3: CASSEIIEAFF. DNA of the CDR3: TGTGCCAGCAGCGAGATTATCGAAGCTTTCTTT.

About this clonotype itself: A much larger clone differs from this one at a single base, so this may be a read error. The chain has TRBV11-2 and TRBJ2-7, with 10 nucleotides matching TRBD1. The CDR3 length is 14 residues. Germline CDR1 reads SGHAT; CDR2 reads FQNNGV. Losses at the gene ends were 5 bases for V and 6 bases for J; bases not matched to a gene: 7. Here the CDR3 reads CASSRDRGTCEQYF. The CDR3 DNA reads TGTGCCAGCAGCCGGGACAGGGGAACCTGCGAGCAGTACTTC.

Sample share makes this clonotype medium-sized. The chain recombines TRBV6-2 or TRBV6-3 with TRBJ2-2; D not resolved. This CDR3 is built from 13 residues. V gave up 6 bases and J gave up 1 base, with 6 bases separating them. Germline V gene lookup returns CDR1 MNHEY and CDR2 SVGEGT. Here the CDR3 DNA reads TGTGCCAGCAGCAAATTGAACACCGGGGAGCTGTTTTTT. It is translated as CASSKLNTGELFF.

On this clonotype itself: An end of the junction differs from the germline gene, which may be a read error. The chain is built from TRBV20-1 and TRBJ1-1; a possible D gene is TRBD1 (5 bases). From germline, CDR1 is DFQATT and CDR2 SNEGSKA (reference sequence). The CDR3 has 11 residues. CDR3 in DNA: TGCACCTCTCCGACAGAACCGATTCCTTCCTTT. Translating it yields CTSPTEPIPSF.

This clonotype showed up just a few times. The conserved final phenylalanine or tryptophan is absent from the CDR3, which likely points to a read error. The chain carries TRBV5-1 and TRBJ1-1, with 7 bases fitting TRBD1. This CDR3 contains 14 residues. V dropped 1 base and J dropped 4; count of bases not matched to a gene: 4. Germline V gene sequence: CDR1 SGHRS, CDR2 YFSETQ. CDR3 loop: CASSLQSGGTEAFL. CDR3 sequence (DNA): TGCGCCAGCAGCTTGCAATCAGGGGGCACTGAAGCTTTCTTG.

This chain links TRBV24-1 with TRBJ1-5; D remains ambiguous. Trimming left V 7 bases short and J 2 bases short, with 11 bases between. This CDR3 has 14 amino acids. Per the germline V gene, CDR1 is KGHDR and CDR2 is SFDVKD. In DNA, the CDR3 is TGTGCCACCAGGACTCGGTTGGGCAATCAGCCCCAGCATTTT. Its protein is CATRTRLGNQPQHF.

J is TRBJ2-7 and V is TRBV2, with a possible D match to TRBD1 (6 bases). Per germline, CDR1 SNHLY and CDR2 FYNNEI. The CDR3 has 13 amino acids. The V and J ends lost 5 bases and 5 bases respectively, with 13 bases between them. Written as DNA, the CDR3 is TGTGCCAGCAGTATTACAGGGCCCCACGAGCAGTACTTC. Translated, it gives CASSITGPHEQYF.

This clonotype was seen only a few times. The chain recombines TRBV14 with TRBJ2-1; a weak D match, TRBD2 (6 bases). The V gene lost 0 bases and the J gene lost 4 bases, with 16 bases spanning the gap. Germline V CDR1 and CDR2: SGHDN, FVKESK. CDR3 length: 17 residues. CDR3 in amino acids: CASSQDKGGTFYNEQFF. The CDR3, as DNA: TGTGCCAGCAGCCAAGATAAGGGCGGGACTTTTTACAATGAGCAGTTCTTC.

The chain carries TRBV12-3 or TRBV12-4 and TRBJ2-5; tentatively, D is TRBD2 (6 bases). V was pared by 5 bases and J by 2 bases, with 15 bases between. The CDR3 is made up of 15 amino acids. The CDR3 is CASSAMDYNQETQYF. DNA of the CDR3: TGTGCCAGCAGTGCCATGGACTACAATCAAGAGACCCAGTACTTC.

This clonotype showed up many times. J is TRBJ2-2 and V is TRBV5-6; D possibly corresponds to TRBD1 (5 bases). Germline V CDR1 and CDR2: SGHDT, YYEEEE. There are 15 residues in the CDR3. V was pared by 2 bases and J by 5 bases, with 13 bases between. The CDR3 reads CASSFGQGQTGELFF. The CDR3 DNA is TGTGCCAGCAGCTTCGGTCAGGGTCAAACCGGGGAGCTGTTTTTT.

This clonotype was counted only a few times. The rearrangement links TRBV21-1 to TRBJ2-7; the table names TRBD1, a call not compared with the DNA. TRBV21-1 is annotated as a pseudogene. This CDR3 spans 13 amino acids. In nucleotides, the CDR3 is TGTGCCAGCAGCAAGAAGGGGTTGCGCGAGCAGTACTTC. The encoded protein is CASSKKGLREQYF.

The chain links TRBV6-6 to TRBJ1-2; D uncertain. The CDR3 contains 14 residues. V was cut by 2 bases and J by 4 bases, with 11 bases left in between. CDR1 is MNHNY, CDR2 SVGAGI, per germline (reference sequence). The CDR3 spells CASSYTDGPYGYTF. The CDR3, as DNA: TGTGCCAGCAGTTACACGGACGGACCCTATGGCTACACCTTC.

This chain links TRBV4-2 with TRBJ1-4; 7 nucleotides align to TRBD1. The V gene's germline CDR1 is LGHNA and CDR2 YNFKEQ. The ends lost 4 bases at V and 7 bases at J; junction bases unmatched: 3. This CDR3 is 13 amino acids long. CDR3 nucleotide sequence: TGTGCCAGCAGCCCCCAGGGGGGTGAAAAACTGTTTTTT. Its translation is CASSPQGGEKLFF.

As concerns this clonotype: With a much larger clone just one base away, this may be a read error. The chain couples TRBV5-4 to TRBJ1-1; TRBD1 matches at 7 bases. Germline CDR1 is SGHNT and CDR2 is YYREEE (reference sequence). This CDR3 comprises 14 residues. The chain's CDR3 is CASSLQGRSTEASF. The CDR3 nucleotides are TGTGCCAGCAGCTTACAGGGGAGGAGCACTGAAGCTTCCTTT.

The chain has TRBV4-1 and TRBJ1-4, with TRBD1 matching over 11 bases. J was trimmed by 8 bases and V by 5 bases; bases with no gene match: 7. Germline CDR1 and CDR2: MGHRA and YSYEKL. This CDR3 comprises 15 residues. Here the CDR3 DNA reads TGCGCCAGCAGCTCCCGGGACAGGGGGAACGAAAAACTGTTTTTT. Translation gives CASSSRDRGNEKLFF.

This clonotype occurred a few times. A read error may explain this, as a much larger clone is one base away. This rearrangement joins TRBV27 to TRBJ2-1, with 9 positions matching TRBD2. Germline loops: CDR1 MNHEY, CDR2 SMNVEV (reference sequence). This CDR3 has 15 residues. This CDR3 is CASRIAGVLHNEQLF. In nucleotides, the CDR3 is TGTGCCAGCAGAATAGCGGGAGTACTACACAATGAGCAGCTCTTC.

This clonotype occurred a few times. The CDR3 nucleotides read TGTGCCAGCAGTGAAGGCTGGGGGACCGGGGAGCTGTTTTTT. As protein: CASSEGWGTGELFF. V gene TRBV2 combines with J gene TRBJ2-2, with D perhaps matching TRBD1 or TRBD2 (5 bases each). This CDR3 is built from 14 residues. The V end was cut by 1 base, the J end by 5 bases, with 8 bases between. CDR1 is SNHLY, CDR2 FYNNEI, per germline.

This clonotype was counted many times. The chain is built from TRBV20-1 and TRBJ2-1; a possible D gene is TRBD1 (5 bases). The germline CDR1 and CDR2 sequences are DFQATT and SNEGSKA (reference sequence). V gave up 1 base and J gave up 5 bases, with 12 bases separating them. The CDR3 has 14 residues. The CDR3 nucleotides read TGCAGTGCTAGAGCCAGGGCCCCTAACAATGAGCAGTTCTTC. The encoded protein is CSARARAPNNEQFF.

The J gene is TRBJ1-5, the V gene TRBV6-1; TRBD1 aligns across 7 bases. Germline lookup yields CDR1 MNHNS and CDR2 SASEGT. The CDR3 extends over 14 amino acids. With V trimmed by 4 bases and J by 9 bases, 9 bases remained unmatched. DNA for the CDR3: TGTGCCAGCAGTGGACAGGGATCGAGTCGGCCCCAGCATTTT. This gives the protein CASSGQGSSRPQHF.

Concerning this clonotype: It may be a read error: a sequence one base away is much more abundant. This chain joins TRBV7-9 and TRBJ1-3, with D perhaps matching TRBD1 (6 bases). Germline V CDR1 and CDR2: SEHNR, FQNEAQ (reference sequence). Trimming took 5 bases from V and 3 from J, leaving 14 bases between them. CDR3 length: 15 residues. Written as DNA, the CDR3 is TGTGCCAGCAGCCGCCGGTACAGGGTTGGAAACACCATATATTTT. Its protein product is CASSRRYRVGNTIYF.

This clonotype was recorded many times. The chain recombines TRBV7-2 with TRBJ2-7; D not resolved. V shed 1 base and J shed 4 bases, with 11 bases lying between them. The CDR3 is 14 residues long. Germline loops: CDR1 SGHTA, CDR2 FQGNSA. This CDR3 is CASSLGPGPYEQYF. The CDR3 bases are TGTGCCAGCAGCTTAGGGCCGGGCCCATACGAGCAGTACTTC.

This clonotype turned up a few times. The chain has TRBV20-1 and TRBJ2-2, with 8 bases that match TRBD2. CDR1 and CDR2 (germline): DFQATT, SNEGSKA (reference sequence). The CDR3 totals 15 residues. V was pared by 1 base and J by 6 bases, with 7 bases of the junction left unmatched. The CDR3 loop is CSARVSSGGPGELFF. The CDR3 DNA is TGCAGTGCTAGAGTCTCGAGCGGGGGACCCGGGGAGCTGTTTTTT.

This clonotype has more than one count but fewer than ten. CDR3 sequence reads: CASSLSTDSGNTIYF. The DNA of the CDR3 is TGCGCCAGCAGCTTGTCCACGGACTCTGGAAACACCATATATTTT. The rearrangement uses TRBV5-1 and TRBJ1-3; no firm D call. The CDR3 contains 15 residues. V lost 1 base and J 0 bases, leaving 8 bases between the germline ends. The germline gives CDR1 SGHRS, CDR2 YFSETQ.